This TCR beta chain was captured by sequencing in a study of T cells in tuberculosis. Regarding the study as a whole: Active tuberculosis cases were adults; controls were adolescents.

V lost 5 bases, J lost 1 base, and 8 bases lay in between. The germline V gene has CDR1 LNHDA and CDR2 SQIVND (reference sequence). There are 13 residues in the CDR3. Tuberculin skin test and IGRA determined adolescents' latent tuberculosis status at entry. Unsorted cryopreserved PBMC were sequenced, averaging roughly 100,000 T cells per clinical donor. To note about this clone: The antigen is unknown.

Only in-frame clones appear in the TCRdb table, and some are missing; sequencing was by immunoSEQ multiplex PCR. The sample has 40,000 to 50,000 clones, 95% seen once. The chain links TRBV19 to TRBJ1-1; D gene ambiguous. The TCR originated in a donor aged 10 to 29 with latent tuberculosis or without tuberculosis infection. Input material: PBMCs. In nucleotides, the CDR3 is TGTGCCAGTAGTGTAACAGCGAACACTGAAGCTTTCTTT. As protein: CASSVTANTEAFF. Full variable domain (outside the CDR3, taken from reference TRBV19 and TRBJ1-1): DGGITQSPKYLFRKEGQNVTLSCEQNLNHDAMYWYRQDPGQGLRLIYYSQIVNDFQKGDIAEGYSVSREKKESFPLTVTSAQKNPTAFYLCASSVTANTEAFFGQGTRLTVV.